Each of the 6 T cell receptor beta chains below was sequenced from the same sample in a study of T cells in Graves' hyperthyroidism and ophthalmopathy. TCR beta CDR3 regions were amplified from RNA transcripts. When the TCR CDR3 underwent first-round RT-PCR, the HTBI primer set was used. TCRdb fed the multiplex PCR reads into MiXCR, producing one record per CDR3 protein. The table lists approximately 560,000 distinct CDR3 sequences, more than 15% of them singletons. Material for sequencing was blood. These receptors originate from a woman aged 30 to 39 with Graves' hyperthyroidism.

The chain has TRBV24-1 and TRBJ2-5; either TRBD1 or TRBD2 may fit D (5 bases each). The CDR3 length is 14 residues. Germline V gene data show CDR1 as KGHDR and CDR2 as SFDVKD. V gave up 0 bases and J gave up 6 bases, with 10 bases separating them. The CDR3 spells CATSDLQMGQTQYF. In nucleotides, the CDR3 is TGTGCCACCAGTGATTTGCAAATGGGACAGACCCAGTACTTC.

This clonotype was counted at least ten times. The chain carries TRBV28 and TRBJ1-5, with 9 bases identical to TRBD1. The germline gives CDR1 MDHEN, CDR2 SYDVKM. V lost 2 bases and J lost 5; bases outside the gene matches: 7. This CDR3 comprises 16 residues. The chain's CDR3 is CASSLDRGFSDQPQHF. The DNA of the CDR3 is TGTGCCAGCAGTTTAGACAGGGGGTTTTCGGATCAGCCCCAGCATTTT.

This clonotype was recorded many times. The chain is built from TRBV6-6 and TRBJ2-1; TRBD2 matches at 7 bases. The J segment lost 9 bases and the V segment lost 2 bases, leaving 7 bases of the junction unmatched. Germline lookup yields CDR1 MNHNY and CDR2 SVGAGI (reference sequence). The CDR3 is 14 residues long. The CDR3 spells CASSYGRETPEQFF. DNA of the CDR3: TGTGCCAGCAGTTACGGGCGGGAGACCCCTGAGCAGTTCTTC.

This clonotype was counted only a few times. This chain connects TRBV7-2 to TRBJ2-7; D is uncertain. Germline V gives CDR1 SGHTA, CDR2 FQGNSA. Trimming took 2 bases from V and 3 from J, leaving 8 bases between them. The CDR3 sequence is 13 residues long. CDR3 region: CASSLTSLYEQYF. CDR3 in DNA: TGTGCCAGCAGCTTAACATCACTCTACGAGCAGTACTTC.

At least ten counts were recorded for this clonotype. This chain connects TRBV7-2 to TRBJ2-5; 7 positions agree with TRBD1. Germline V gives CDR1 SGHTA, CDR2 FQGNSA. V lost 4 bases, J lost 4 bases, and 3 bases stayed unmatched. The CDR3 runs to 13 residues. The CDR3 loop reads CASSSDRPETQYF. The CDR3 region has the DNA TGTGCCAGCAGCTCGGACAGGCCAGAGACCCAGTACTTC.

This clonotype came up many times. The chain uses TRBV11-2 and TRBJ2-7; 9 nucleotides line up with TRBD2. CDR3 size: 15 residues. Germline CDR1 reads SGHAT; CDR2 reads FQNNGV. Trimming removed 1 base from V and 1 base from J; junction bases left unmatched: 2. This CDR3 is CASSLASGISYEQYF. CDR3 in DNA: TGTGCCAGCAGCTTAGCTAGCGGGATATCCTACGAGCAGTACTTC.